This T cell receptor (beta chain) originates from a study of shared clonotypes between healthy human individuals. Some clones are missing from TCRdb's copy, which holds only in-frame ones; the method was immunoSEQ multiplex PCR. The data hold around 980,000 clones, with around 82% observed a single time. The V end was cut by 6 bases, the J end by 7 bases, with 16 bases between. This CDR3 has 14 residues. CDR1 is MNHNS, CDR2 SASEGT, per germline. What was sequenced was memory CD4+ T cells from PBMCs. As to subset: CD45RA-negative fraction. This receptor was obtained from a man between 18 and 35 years old in good health. Some clones in this sample may be carry-over from other donors' samples. V is TRBV6-1 and J is TRBJ1-5; D not resolved. This CDR3 reads CASRELLFVQPQHF. For the CDR3, the DNA is TGTGCCAGCAGGGAACTACTTTTTGTACAGCCCCAGCATTTT.